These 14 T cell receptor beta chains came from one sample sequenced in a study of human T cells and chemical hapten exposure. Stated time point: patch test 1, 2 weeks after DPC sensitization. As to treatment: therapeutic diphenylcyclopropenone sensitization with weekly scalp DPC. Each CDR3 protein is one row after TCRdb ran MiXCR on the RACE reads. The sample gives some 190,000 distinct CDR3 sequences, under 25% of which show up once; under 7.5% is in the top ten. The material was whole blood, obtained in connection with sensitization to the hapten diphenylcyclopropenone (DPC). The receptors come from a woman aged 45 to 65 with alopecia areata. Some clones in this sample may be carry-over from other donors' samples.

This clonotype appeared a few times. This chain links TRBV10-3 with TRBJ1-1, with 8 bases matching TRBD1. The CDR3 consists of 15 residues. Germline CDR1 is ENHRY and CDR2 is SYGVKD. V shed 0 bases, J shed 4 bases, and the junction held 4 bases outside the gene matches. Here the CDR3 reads CAISESRTGSTEAFF. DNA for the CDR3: TGTGCCATCAGTGAGTCGCGGACAGGGAGCACTGAAGCTTTCTTT.

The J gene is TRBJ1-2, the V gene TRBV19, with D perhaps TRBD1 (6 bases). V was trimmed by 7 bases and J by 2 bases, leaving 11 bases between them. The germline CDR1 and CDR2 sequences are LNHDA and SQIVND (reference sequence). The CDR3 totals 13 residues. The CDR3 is CASTDRSNYGYTF. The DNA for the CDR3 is TGTGCCAGTACTGACAGGTCGAACTATGGCTACACCTTC.

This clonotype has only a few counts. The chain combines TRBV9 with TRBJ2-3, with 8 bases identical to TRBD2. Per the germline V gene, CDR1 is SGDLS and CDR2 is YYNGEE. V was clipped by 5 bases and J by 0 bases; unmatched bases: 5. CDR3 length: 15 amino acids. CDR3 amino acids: CASSTLAGSTDTQYF. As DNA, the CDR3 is TGTGCCAGCAGTACCCTAGCGGGCAGCACAGATACGCAGTATTTT.

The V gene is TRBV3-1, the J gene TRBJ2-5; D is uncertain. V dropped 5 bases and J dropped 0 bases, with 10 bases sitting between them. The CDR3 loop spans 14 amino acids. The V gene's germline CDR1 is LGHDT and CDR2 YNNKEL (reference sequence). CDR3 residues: CASSDTSHQETQYF. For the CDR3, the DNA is TGTGCCAGCAGCGATACTTCCCACCAAGAGACCCAGTACTTC.

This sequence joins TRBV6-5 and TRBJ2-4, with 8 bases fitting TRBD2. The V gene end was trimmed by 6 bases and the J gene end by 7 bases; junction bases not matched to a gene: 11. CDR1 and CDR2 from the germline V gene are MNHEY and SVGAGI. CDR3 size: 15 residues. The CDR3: CASRFIAGPPNIQYF. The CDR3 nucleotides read TGTGCCAGCAGATTTATAGCGGGGCCTCCGAACATTCAGTACTTC.

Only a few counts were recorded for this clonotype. The CDR3 region has the DNA TGCAGTGCCCCTTCGGACAGGGGGAGGGAGCTGTTTTTT. It codes for CSAPSDRGRELFF. The J gene is TRBJ2-2, the V gene TRBV20-1; the match to TRBD1 covers 10 bases. Looked up from germline, CDR1 is DFQATT and CDR2 is SNEGSKA (reference sequence). The junction had 7 bases not matched to a gene; V was cut back by 6 bases and J by 9 bases. CDR3 length equals 13 residues.

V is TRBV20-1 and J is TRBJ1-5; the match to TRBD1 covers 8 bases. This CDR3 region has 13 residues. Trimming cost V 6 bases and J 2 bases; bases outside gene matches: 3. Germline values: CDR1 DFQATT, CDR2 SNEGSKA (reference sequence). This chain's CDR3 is CSAPTGGNQPQHF. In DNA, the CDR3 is TGCAGTGCCCCGACAGGGGGCAATCAGCCCCAGCATTTT.

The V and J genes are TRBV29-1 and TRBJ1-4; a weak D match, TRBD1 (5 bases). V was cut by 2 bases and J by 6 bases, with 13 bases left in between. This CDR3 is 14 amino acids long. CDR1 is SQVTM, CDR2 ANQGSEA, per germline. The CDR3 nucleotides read TGCAGCGTTGAAAGGTCAGGGAGCGATGAAAAACTGTTTTTT. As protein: CSVERSGSDEKLFF.

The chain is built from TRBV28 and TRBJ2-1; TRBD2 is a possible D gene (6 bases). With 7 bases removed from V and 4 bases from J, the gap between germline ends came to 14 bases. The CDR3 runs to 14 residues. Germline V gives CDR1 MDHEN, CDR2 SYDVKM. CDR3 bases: TGTGCCAGCATCGGGACTCAGGTTTACAATGAGCAGTTCTTC. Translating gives CASIGTQVYNEQFF.

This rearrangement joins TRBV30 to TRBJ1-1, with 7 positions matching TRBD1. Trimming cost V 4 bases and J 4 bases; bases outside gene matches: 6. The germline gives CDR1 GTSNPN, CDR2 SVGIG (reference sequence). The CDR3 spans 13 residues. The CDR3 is CAWNQGGSTEAFF. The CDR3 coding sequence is TGTGCCTGGAATCAGGGGGGGAGCACTGAAGCTTTCTTT.

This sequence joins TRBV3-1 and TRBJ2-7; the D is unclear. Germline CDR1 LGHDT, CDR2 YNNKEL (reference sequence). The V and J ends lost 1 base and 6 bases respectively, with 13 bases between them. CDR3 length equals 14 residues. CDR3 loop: CASSQVPSVGEQYF. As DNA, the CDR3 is TGTGCCAGCAGCCAAGTCCCGTCAGTAGGCGAGCAGTACTTC.

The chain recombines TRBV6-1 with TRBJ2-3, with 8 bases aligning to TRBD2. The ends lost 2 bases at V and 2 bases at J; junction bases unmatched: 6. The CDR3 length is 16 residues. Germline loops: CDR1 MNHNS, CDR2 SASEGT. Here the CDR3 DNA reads TGTGCCAGCAGTGAACTACTAGCGGAGCCCACAGATACGCAGTATTTT. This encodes CASSELLAEPTDTQYF.

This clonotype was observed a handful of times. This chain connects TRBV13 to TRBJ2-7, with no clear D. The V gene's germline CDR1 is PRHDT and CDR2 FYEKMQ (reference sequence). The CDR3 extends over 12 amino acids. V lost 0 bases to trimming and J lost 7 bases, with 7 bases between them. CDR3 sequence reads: CASSLGTIEQYF. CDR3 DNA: TGTGCCAGCAGCTTAGGGACGATAGAGCAGTACTTC.

The CDR3 nucleotides read TGCGCCAGCAGCTTGGGACTAGCGGGAGGGCAAAATACCTACGAGCAGTACTTC. Protein product: CASSLGLAGGQNTYEQYF. The J gene is TRBJ2-7, the V gene TRBV5-1; TRBD2 agrees at 14 bases. Germline assignment: CDR1 SGHRS and CDR2 YFSETQ. Trimming took 0 bases from V and 2 from J; bases not matched to a gene: 7. The CDR3 has 18 residues.